A single sample is the source of the 12 T cell receptor beta chains below, sequenced in a study of blood T cell repertoires in COVID-19. Using immunoSEQ multiplex PCR, the repertoire was profiled, and TCRdb retains in-frame clones only, with some absent. The data contain a few hundred thousand clones, 80% to 95% of them seen just once; the ten biggest clones take up under 20%. Sequencing was performed on PBMCs or T cells enriched from blood (not recorded which). Receptor source: a woman aged 25 to 45 who had recovered from COVID-19.

This chain links TRBV9 with TRBJ2-7; 16 bases are shared with TRBD2. This CDR3 has 15 amino acids. V trimming: 4 bases; J trimming: 8 bases; junction bases outside the gene matches: 6. The germline gives CDR1 SGDLS, CDR2 YYNGEE. The CDR3 region has the DNA TGTGCCAGCAGCCTCGGGACTAGCGGGGGGGCTAAGCAGTACTTC. Translation: CASSLGTSGGAKQYF. Looking up the rest from reference TRBV9 and TRBJ2-7 gives the full variable domain: DSGVTQTPKHLITATGQRVTLRCSPRSGDLSVYWYQQSLDQGLQFLIQYYNGEERAKGNILERFSAQQFPDLHSELNLSSLELGDSALYFCASSLGTSGGAKQYFGPGTRLTVT.

This clone has only one observation. CDR3 in amino acids: CASSLPRTDTQYF. In DNA form, the CDR3 reads TGTGCCAGCAGCTTGCCTCGCACAGATACGCAGTATTTT. V gene TRBV5-6 combines with J gene TRBJ2-3; no clear D gene. This CDR3 is built from 13 residues. V lost 1 base to trimming and J lost 1 base, with 4 bases between them. Germline-derived CDR1 and CDR2 are SGHDT and YYEEEE.

V and J are TRBV29-1 and TRBJ2-1; 11 nucleotides match TRBD2. CDR1 and CDR2 (germline): SQVTM, ANQGSEA. Losses at the gene ends were 4 bases for V and 2 bases for J; bases not matched to a gene: 4. The length of the CDR3 is 15 residues. CDR3 in DNA: TGCAGCGTTGGGACTAGCGGGTCTACCTACAATGAGCAGTTCTTC. Amino acids: CSVGTSGSTYNEQFF.

The CDR3 loop is CTSSQRSGRGFYEQYF. CDR3 DNA sequence: TGCACCAGCAGCCAAAGGTCTGGCAGGGGGTTCTACGAGCAGTACTTC. The chain carries TRBV1 and TRBJ2-7; no DNA check was done on the table's D call, TRBD1. TRBV1 is a listed pseudogene. The CDR3 sequence is 16 residues long.

The chain is built from TRBV2 and TRBJ1-5; 7 nucleotides match TRBD1. CDR1 and CDR2 (germline): SNHLY, FYNNEI. V lost 5 bases, J lost 7 bases, and 8 bases stayed unmatched. The CDR3 has 14 amino acids. The CDR3 is CASSYRGMGQPQHF. CDR3 sequence (DNA): TGTGCCAGCAGTTACAGGGGAATGGGACAGCCCCAGCATTTT.

J is TRBJ1-5 and V is TRBV15; 7 bases are shared with TRBD1. Germline V gene lookup returns CDR1 LNHNV and CDR2 YYDKDF (reference sequence). Losses at the gene ends were 6 bases for V and 5 bases for J; bases not matched to a gene: 4. This CDR3 is built from 13 residues. This CDR3 reads CATSDRVYQPQHF. CDR3 bases: TGTGCCACCAGTGACAGGGTATATCAGCCCCAGCATTTT.

The V gene is TRBV6-5, the J gene TRBJ2-5; D possibly corresponds to TRBD2 (7 bases). Germline-derived CDR1 and CDR2 are MNHEY and SVGAGI. There are 14 residues in the CDR3. Trimming took 7 bases from V and 2 from J, leaving 14 bases between them. CDR3 sequence (DNA): TGTGCCAGCAAGGTCGGGGGGCCTCAAGAGACCCAGTACTTC. The encoded protein is CASKVGGPQETQYF.

V gene TRBV7-2 combines with J gene TRBJ2-1; 9 nucleotides agree with TRBD2. From germline, CDR1 is SGHTA and CDR2 FQGNSA. V lost 6 bases, J lost 2 bases, and 8 bases stayed unmatched. The CDR3 contains 16 residues. The CDR3 region is CASRETSGKAYNEQFF. The CDR3, as DNA: TGTGCCAGCAGGGAGACTAGCGGAAAAGCCTACAATGAGCAGTTCTTC.

The rearrangement joins TRBV9 to TRBJ2-3; TRBD2 aligns across 12 bases. The CDR3 totals 18 residues. The germline V gene encodes CDR1 SGDLS and CDR2 YYNGEE. V lost 1 base to trimming and J lost 0 bases; unmatched junction nucleotides: 6. As DNA, the CDR3 is TGTGCCAGCAGCGTATCAGGACTAGCGGGAACTAGCACAGATACGCAGTATTTT. Residues: CASSVSGLAGTSTDTQYF. Supplemented by reference TRBV9 and TRBJ2-3, the full variable domain reads DSGVTQTPKHLITATGQRVTLRCSPRSGDLSVYWYQQSLDQGLQFLIQYYNGEERAKGNILERFSAQQFPDLHSELNLSSLELGDSALYFCASSVSGLAGTSTDTQYFGPGTRLTVL.

The V and J genes are TRBV18 and TRBJ2-1; TRBD2 matches at 8 bases. The length of the CDR3 is 17 residues. Germline values: CDR1 KGHSH, CDR2 LQKENI. V lost 1 base and J lost 0; bases outside the gene matches: 5. In DNA form, the CDR3 reads TGTGCCAGCTCACCACTCAGCGGGACTAGCTCCTACAATGAGCAGTTCTTC. It yields the protein CASSPLSGTSSYNEQFF.

The chain links TRBV29-1 to TRBJ2-7; possibly TRBD1 for D (5 bases). This CDR3 is 14 amino acids long. Germline values: CDR1 SQVTM, CDR2 ANQGSEA. With 4 bases removed from V and 7 bases from J, the gap between germline ends came to 20 bases. The CDR3 coding sequence is TGCAGCGTTGCTCATGCCGATGCATCAGGGGAGCAGTACTTC. The encoded protein is CSVAHADASGEQYF.

The chain is built from TRBV21-1 and TRBJ1-1; the DNA was not used to check the table's D call, TRBD1. TRBV21-1 constitutes a pseudogene. The CDR3 extends over 16 amino acids. The DNA for the CDR3 is TGTGCCAGCCCACCCCGCGCTGACAGGGGGGAAACTGAAGCTTTCTTT. It translates to CASPPRADRGETEAFF.